This T cell receptor (beta chain) originates from a study of T cell responses to AZD1222 COVID-19 vaccine. Findings and limits, study-wide: Spike-specific TCR repertoires showed rising breadth and depth after two AZD1222 doses. Scientists sampled the repertoires only once the peak T cell response had passed. Only a handful of AZD1222 recipients, more than 5 in all, had baseline seropositivity.

The CDR3 length is 14 residues. V was cut by 1 base and J by 2 bases, with 9 bases left in between. CDR1 is SGHRS and CDR2 is YFSETQ in the germline V gene. The protocol was immunoSEQ multiplex PCR, while the TCRdb copy is restricted to in-frame clones and leaves out a portion. The table records 130,000 to 150,000 clones, around nine tenths of them present only once. A few counts support this clone. No antigen is known for it. V gene TRBV5-1 combines with J gene TRBJ2-5; a possible D gene is TRBD2 (5 bases). The specimen was peripheral blood, collected on day 0 of MenACWY control vaccination. The sequence was collected from an adult in good health. The CDR3 sequence: CASSLRGLQETQYF. In DNA, the CDR3 is TGCGCCAGCAGCTTGCGGGGTCTACAAGAGACCCAGTACTTC.